These T cell receptor beta chains were read from a single sample in a study of neoadjuvant anti-PD-1 for oral cavity cancer. Profiling relied on immunoSEQ multiplex PCR, and the TCRdb table lists in-frame clones only, not all of them. The profile covers 8,500 to 10,000 clones, with around 66% appearing a single time and around 4% taken by the ten largest. The sequencing here drew on PBMCs, taken after nivolumab (anti-PD-1) treatment. The receptors shown here come from a person aged 35 to 85 with oral cavity squamous cell carcinoma. Both conserved end residues are part of each CDR3. The D gene is left open where the match is weak. Clone sizes are given selectively: once, few, many, or a class where the clone is expanded.

j_call	d_call	v_call	clone_size	cdr3_length	cdr3_nt	cdr3_aa
TRBJ1-2	TRBD1	TRBV29-1	NA	14	TGCAGCGTTGATGTTGGGACAGGGCGGACAGGCTACACCTTC	CSVDVGTGRTGYTF
TRBJ2-1	TRBD2	TRBV30	NA	15	TGTGCCTGGAGTGTAGGGGGACTAGCGGACAATGAGCAGTTCTTC	CAWSVGGLADNEQFF
TRBJ2-5	TRBD2	TRBV2	once	16	TGTGCCAGCAGGCCTAGCGGGGGGGCCGGGTCAGAGACCCAGTACTTC	CASRPSGGAGSETQYF
TRBJ2-7	NA	TRBV4-1	few	17	TGCGCCAGCAGCCATAGATGGGACGACTTGAGCTCCTACGAGCAGTACTTC	CASSHRWDDLSSYEQYF
TRBJ2-7	TRBD1	TRBV5-6	NA	15	TGTGCCAGCAGCTTGTGGGGACAGCAGGGCTACGAGCAGTACTTC	CASSLWGQQGYEQYF
TRBJ2-7	TRBD2	TRBV6-1	NA	15	TGTGCCAGCAGGAAGCGGACTAGCGACGACAACGAGCAGTACTTC	CASRKRTSDDNEQYF
TRBJ1-2	NA	TRBV19	NA	15	TGTGCCAGTCACCGGGACGGAGGGACTAACTATGGCTACACCTTC	CASHRDGGTNYGYTF
TRBJ1-2	TRBD1	TRBV25-1	NA	17	TGTGCCAGCAGTGAACCCGGGAGGCAGGGGGCAGCGCGAGGCTACACCTTC	CASSEPGRQGAARGYTF
TRBJ1-2	TRBD1	TRBV28	few	13	TGTGCCAGCAGTTTATACAGGGGGGACGGCTACACCTTC	CASSLYRGDGYTF
TRBJ2-5	NA	TRBV14	NA	15	TGTGCCAGCAGCCAGCAGAGCGCCCTTGGGGAGACCCAGTACTTC	CASSQQSALGETQYF
TRBJ1-1	NA	TRBV7-2	NA	14	TGTGCCAGCAGCTTGGGACATTCGAACACTGAAGCTTTCTTT	CASSLGHSNTEAFF
TRBJ1-1	NA	TRBV7-9	once	14	TGTGCCAGCAGCTTAGAGGGTCGTGAAATAGGAGCTTTCTTT	CASSLEGREIGAFF
TRBJ2-5	NA	TRBV15	NA	13	TGTGCCACCAGCAGAGATCCGGGGGAGACCCAGTACTTC	CATSRDPGETQYF
TRBJ2-3	NA	TRBV5-6	once	13	TGTGCCAGCAGCTTGGGTAGGGGAGATACGCAGTATTTT	CASSLGRGDTQYF
TRBJ1-1	TRBD1	TRBV5-1	few	19	TGCGCCAGCAGCCCCTCCGAGGGGACAGGGAGTTTTTTTAACACTGAAGCTTTCTTT	CASSPSEGTGSFFNTEAFF
TRBJ1-5	NA	TRBV27	NA	13	TGTGCCAGCAGTCTCTGGCTGGATCAGCCCCAGCATTTT	CASSLWLDQPQHF
TRBJ2-7	NA	TRBV21-1	NA	14	TGTGCCAGCAGCAACAGGGACAGCTCCTACGAGCAGTACTTC	CASSNRDSSYEQYF
TRBJ1-4	NA	TRBV5-1	NA	15	TGCGCCAGCACCCGGGGGAATAGTCCTATGGAAAAACTGTTTTTT	CASTRGNSPMEKLFF
TRBJ2-3	NA	TRBV2	few	11	TGTGCCAGAGGGGGGTTGGATACGCAGTATTTT	CARGGLDTQYF
TRBJ2-3	TRBD2	TRBV6-4	NA	15	TGTGCCAGCAGGAGGACTAGCGGGGAAACAGATACGCAGTATTTT	CASRRTSGETDTQYF
TRBJ1-1	NA	TRBV15	few	12	TGTGCCACCAGCATAAGGAACACTGAAGCTTTCTTT	CATSIRNTEAFF
TRBJ2-2	TRBD1	TRBV7-9	once	15	TGTGCCAGCAGCCGGGACAGGGGTAGCACCGGGGAGCTGTTTTTT	CASSRDRGSTGELFF
TRBJ2-7	NA	TRBV6-5	NA	14	TGTGCCAGCAGTGCCCGGGTTTCGGCCGGGGAGCAGTACTTC	CASSARVSAGEQYF
TRBJ1-6	NA	TRBV19	few	15	TGTGCCAGTAGACCAGGGAGCTCCTATAATTCACCCCTCCACTTT	CASRPGSSYNSPLHF
TRBJ1-6	NA	TRBV13	NA	13	TGTGCCAGCAGCCCCGATCAAAATTCACCCCTCCACTTT	CASSPDQNSPLHF
TRBJ1-5	NA	TRBV2	few	14	TGTGCCAGCAGTGGGCTGGTTAGCAATCAGCCCCAGCATTTT	CASSGLVSNQPQHF
TRBJ1-1	NA	TRBV2	NA	13	TGTGCCAGCAGTGAAAACTCGAACACTGAAGCTTTCTTT	CASSENSNTEAFF
TRBJ1-1	NA	TRBV2	few	13	TGTGCCAGCAGTGAAAGGGTGAACACTGAAGCTTTCTTT	CASSERVNTEAFF